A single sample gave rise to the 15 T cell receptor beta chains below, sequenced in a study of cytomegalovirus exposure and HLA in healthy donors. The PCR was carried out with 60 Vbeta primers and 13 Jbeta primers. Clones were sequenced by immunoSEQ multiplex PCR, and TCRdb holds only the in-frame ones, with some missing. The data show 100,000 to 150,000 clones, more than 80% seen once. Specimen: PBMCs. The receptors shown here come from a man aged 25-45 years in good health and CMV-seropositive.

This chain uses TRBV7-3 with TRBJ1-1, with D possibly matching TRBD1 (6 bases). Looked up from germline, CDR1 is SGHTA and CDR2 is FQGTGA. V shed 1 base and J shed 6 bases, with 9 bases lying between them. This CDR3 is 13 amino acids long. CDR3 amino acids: CASSLSGGAEAFF. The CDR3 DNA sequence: TGTGCCAGCAGCTTAAGCGGGGGCGCTGAAGCTTTCTTT.

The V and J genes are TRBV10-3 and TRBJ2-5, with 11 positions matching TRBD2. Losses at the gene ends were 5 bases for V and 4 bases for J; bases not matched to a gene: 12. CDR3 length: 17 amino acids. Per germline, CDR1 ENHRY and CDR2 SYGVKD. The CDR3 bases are TGTGCCATCAGTCGATCTTTTAGCGGGGGGGCAGGAGAGACCCAGTACTTC. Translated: CAISRSFSGGAGETQYF.

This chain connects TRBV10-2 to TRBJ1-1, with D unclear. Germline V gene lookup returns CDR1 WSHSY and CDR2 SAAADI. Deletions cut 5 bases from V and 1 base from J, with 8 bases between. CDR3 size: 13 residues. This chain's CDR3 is CASSLGENTEAFF. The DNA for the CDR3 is TGCGCCAGCAGTCTTGGAGAGAACACTGAAGCTTTCTTT.

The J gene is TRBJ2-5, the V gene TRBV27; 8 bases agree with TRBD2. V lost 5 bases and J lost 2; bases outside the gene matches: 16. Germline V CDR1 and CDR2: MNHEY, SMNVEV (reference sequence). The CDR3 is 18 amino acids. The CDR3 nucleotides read TGTGCCAGCAGTCCTTATGCCCCACTAGCGGAACAACAAGAGACCCAGTACTTC. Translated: CASSPYAPLAEQQETQYF.

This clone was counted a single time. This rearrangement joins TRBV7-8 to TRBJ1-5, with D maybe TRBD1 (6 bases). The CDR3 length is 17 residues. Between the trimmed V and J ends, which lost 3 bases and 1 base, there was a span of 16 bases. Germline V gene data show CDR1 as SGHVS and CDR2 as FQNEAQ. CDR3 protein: CASSLGGGGLSNQPQHF. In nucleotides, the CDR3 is TGTGCCAGCAGCTTGGGTGGGGGGGGCTTAAGCAATCAGCCCCAGCATTTT.

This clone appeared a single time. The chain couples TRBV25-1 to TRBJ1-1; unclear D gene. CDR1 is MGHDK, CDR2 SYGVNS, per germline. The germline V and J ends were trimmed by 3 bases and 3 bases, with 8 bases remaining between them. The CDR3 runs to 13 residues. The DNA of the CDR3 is TGTGCCAGCAGTGATCCTCGGGACACTGAAGCTTTCTTT. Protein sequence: CASSDPRDTEAFF.

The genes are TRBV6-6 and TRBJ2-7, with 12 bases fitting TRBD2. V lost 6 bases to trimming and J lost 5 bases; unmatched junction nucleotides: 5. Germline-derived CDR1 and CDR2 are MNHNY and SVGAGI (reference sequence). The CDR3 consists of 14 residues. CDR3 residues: CASSRTSGVNEQYF. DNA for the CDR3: TGTGCCAGCAGCCGGACTAGCGGGGTCAACGAGCAGTACTTC.

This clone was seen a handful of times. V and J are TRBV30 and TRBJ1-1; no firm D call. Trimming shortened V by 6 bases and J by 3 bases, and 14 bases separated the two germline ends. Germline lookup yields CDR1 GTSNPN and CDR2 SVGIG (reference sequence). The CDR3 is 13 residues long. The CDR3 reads CACTRHLDTEAFF. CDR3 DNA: TGTGCCTGCACTAGACACCTTGACACTGAAGCTTTCTTT.

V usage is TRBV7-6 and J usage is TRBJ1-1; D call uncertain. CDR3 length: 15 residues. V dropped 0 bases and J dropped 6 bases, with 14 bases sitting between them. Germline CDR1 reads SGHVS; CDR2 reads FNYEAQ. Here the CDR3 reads CASSLAARGSAEAFF. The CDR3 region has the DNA TGTGCCAGCAGCTTAGCGGCTCGGGGATCCGCTGAAGCTTTCTTT.

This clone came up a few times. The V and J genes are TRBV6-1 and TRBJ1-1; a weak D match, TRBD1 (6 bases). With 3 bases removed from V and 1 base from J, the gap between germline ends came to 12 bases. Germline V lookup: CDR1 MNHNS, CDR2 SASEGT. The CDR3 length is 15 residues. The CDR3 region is CASSDWGGQNTEAFF. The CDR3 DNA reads TGTGCCAGCAGTGATTGGGGGGGGCAGAACACTGAAGCTTTCTTT.

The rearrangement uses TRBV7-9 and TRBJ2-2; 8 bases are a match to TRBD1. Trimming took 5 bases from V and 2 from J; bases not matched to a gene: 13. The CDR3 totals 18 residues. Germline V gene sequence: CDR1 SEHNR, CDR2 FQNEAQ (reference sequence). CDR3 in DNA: TGTGCCAGCAGCACCTGGACAGGGAATTATAAAAACACCGGGGAGCTGTTTTTT. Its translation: CASSTWTGNYKNTGELFF.

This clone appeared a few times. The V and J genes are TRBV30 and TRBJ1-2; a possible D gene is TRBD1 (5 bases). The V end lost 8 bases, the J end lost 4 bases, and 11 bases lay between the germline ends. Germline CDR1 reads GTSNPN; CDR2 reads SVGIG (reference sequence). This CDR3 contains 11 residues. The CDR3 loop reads CAGGLGYGYTF. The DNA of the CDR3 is TGTGCCGGGGGGTTAGGCTATGGCTACACCTTC.

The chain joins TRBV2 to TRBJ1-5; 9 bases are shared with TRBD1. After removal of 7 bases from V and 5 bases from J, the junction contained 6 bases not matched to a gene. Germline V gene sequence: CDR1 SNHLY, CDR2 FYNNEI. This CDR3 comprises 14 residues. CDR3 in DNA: TGTGCCAGCACCTTACAGGGGGCGGATCAGCCCCAGCATTTT. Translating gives CASTLQGADQPQHF.

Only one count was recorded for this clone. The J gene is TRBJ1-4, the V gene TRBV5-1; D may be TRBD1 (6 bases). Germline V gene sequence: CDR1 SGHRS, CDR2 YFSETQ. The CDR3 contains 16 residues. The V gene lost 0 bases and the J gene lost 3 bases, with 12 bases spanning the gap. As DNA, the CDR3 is TGCGCCAGCAGCTTGGGTTGGGGGCGGCCTAATGAAAAACTGTTTTTT. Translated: CASSLGWGRPNEKLFF.

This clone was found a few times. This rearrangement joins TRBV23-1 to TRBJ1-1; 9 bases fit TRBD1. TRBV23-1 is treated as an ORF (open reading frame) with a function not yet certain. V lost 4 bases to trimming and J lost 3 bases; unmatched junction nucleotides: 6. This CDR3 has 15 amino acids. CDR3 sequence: CASSRDRAQDTEAFF. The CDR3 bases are TGCGCCAGCAGTCGGGACAGGGCCCAGGACACTGAAGCTTTCTTT.